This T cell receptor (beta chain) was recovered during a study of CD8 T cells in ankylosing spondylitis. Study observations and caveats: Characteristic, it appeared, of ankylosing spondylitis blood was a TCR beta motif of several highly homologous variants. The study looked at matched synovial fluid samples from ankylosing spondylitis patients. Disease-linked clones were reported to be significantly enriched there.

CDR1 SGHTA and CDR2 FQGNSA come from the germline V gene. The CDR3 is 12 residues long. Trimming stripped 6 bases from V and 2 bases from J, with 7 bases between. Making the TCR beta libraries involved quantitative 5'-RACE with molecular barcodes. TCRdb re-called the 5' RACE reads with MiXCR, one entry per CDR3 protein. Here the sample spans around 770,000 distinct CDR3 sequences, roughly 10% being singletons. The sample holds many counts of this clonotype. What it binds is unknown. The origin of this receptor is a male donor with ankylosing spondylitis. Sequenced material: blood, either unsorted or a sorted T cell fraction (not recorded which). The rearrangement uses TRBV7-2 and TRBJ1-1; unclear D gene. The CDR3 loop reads CASSRTNTEAFF. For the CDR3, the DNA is TGTGCCAGCAGTCGCACCAACACTGAAGCTTTCTTT.